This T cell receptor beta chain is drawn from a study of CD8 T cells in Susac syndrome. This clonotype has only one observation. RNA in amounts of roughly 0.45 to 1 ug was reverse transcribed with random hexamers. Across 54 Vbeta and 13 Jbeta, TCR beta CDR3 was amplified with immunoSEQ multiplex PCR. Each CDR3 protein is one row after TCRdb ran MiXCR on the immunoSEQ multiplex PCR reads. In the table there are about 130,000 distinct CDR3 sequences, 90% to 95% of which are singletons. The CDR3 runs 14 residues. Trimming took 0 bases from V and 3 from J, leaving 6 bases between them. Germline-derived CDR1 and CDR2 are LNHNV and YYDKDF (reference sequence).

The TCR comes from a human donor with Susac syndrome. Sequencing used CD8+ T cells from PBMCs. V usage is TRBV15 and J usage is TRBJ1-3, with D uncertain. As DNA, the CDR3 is TGTGCCACCAGCAGAGAGGGATATGGAAACACCATATATTTT. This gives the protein CATSREGYGNTIYF. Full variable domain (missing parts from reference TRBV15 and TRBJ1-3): DAMVIQNPRYQVTQFGKPVTLSCSQTLNHNVMYWYQQKSSQAPKLLFHYYDKDFNNEADTPDNFQSRRPNTSFCFLDIRSPGLGDTAMYLCATSREGYGNTIYFGEGSWLTVV.